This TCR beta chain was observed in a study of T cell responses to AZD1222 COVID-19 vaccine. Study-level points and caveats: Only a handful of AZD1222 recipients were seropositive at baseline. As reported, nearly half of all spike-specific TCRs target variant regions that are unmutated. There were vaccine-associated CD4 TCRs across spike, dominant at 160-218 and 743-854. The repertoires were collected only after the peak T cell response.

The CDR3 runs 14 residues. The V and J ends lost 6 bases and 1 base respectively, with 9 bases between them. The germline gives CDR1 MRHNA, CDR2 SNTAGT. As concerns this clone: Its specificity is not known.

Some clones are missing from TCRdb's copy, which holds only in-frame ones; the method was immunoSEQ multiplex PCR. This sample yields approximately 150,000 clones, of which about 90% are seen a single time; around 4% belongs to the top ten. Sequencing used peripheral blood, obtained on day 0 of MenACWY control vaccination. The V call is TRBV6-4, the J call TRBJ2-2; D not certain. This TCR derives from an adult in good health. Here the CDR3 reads CASRALGNTGELFF. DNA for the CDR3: TGTGCCAGCAGGGCCTTGGGGAACACCGGGGAGCTGTTTTTT.